The sequence of this T cell receptor beta chain was determined in a study of vaccination effects on CD4 cells after COVID-19. Culturing for ten to eleven days preceded CD4+ T cell isolation. Participants got two doses of BNT162b2 or mRNA-1273 vaccine. Points on this clone: Its target is unknown.

The CDR3 consists of 16 residues. Libraries were prepared by immunoSEQ multiplex PCR; TCRdb keeps only in-frame clonotypes and omits some of them. The sample comprises fewer than 40,000 clones, around two thirds of which are singletons, and 15% rests with the top ten. This clonotype was sampled from a human donor who received a COVID-19 vaccine. This chain uses TRBV21-1 with TRBJ1-2; the tabulated D call, TRBD1, remains unverified against the DNA. TRBV21-1 is deemed a pseudogene. This specimen consisted of CD4+ T cells from PBMCs cultured without peptide, obtained after COVID-19 vaccination. In DNA, the CDR3 is TGTGCCAGCAGCAAAGAGACGGGACAGGGGATTCATGGCTACACCTTC. This gives the protein CASSKETGQGIHGYTF.